The 3 T cell receptor beta chains presented below share a single source sample, sequenced in a study of blood T cell repertoires in COVID-19. Method: immunoSEQ multiplex PCR; TCRdb's copy keeps in-frame clones and lacks some. The top ten clones hold about a sixth of a sample with around 210,000 clones, about 88% of them seen once. The specimen was peripheral blood. The receptors come from a man aged 45 to 65 with COVID-19, enrolled during active disease.

This chain uses TRBV24-1 with TRBJ2-2; TRBD2 matches at 12 bases. The CDR3 is 18 amino acids. Losses at the gene ends were 0 bases for V and 5 bases for J; bases not matched to a gene: 6. Germline V gene lookup returns CDR1 KGHDR and CDR2 SFDVKD. CDR3 DNA sequence: TGTGCCACCAGTGATTTGCAGACTAGCGGGGGCGGTACCGGGGAGCTGTTTTTT. Protein: CATSDLQTSGGGTGELFF.

This chain connects TRBV28 to TRBJ2-2; TRBD2 matches 7 bases. The germline V gene has CDR1 MDHEN and CDR2 SYDVKM. The V and J ends lost 7 bases and 3 bases, in that order; junction bases with no gene match: 2. CDR3 size: 13 residues. The CDR3 nucleotides are TGTGCCAGCATTCGGGGGGACACCGGGGAGCTGTTTTTT. This sequence encodes CASIRGDTGELFF.

The J gene is TRBJ2-1, the V gene TRBV7-9, with a possible D match to TRBD1 (6 bases). The V end lost 1 base, the J end lost 8 bases, and 15 bases lay between the germline ends. Germline assignment: CDR1 SEHNR and CDR2 FQNEAQ (reference sequence). The CDR3 consists of 15 residues. The CDR3: CASSLEQGRGDEQFF. CDR3 in DNA: TGTGCCAGCAGCTTAGAACAGGGAAGGGGCGATGAGCAGTTCTTC.